The 21 T cell receptor beta chains reported below all come from one sample, sequenced in a study of early T cells in non-severe SARS-CoV-2 infection. TCRdb reprocessed the 5' RACE reads via MiXCR and lists one record per CDR3 protein. The sample has 45,000 to 60,000 distinct CDR3 sequences; about 8% are singletons. Sequences were obtained from whole blood. The source of these receptors is an adult who was a healthcare worker with PCR-confirmed SARS-CoV-2 infection or an uninfected control (not recorded which).

J is TRBJ2-4 and V is TRBV29-1; 7 nucleotides align to TRBD2. Germline values: CDR1 SQVTM, CDR2 ANQGSEA. The CDR3 contains 12 residues. V lost 6 bases, J lost 6 bases, and 5 bases stayed unmatched. CDR3 sequence: CSVTTGGNIQYF. In DNA, the CDR3 is TGCAGCGTGACAACGGGGGGAAACATTCAGTACTTC.

The CDR3 coding sequence is TGTGCCAGCTCACCAAGGGCGGATCAGCCCCAGCATTTT. Residues: CASSPRADQPQHF. The chain links TRBV18 to TRBJ1-5, with unresolved D. Germline assignment: CDR1 KGHSH and CDR2 LQKENI. Trimming removed 2 bases at V and 5 bases at J, with 7 bases between. The CDR3 length is 13 residues.

A few counts support this clonotype. The genes are TRBV7-2 and TRBJ2-3; TRBD1 might be the D (6 bases). The CDR3 extends over 15 amino acids. V lost 5 bases and J 8 bases, leaving 20 bases between the germline ends. From germline, CDR1 is SGHTA and CDR2 FQGNSA. The CDR3 bases are TGTGCCAGCAGCCCAGGGGCTAGCCTCCGGGGTACGCAGTATTTT. The encoded protein is CASSPGASLRGTQYF.

This clonotype has just a few counts. The chain uses TRBV2 and TRBJ2-3; TRBD2 matches at 8 bases. Per the germline V gene, CDR1 is SNHLY and CDR2 is FYNNEI. The CDR3 loop spans 15 amino acids. Losses at the gene ends were 7 bases for V and 6 bases for J; bases not matched to a gene: 12. DNA for the CDR3: TGTGCCAGCAACATCGGTAGCGGGATGGGGGATACGCAGTATTTT. As protein: CASNIGSGMGDTQYF.

There are a few counts of this clonotype. This sequence joins TRBV29-1 and TRBJ1-2; tentatively, D is TRBD1 (5 bases). V dropped 2 bases and J dropped 4 bases, with 14 bases sitting between them. Germline-derived CDR1 and CDR2 are SQVTM and ANQGSEA. CDR3 size: 14 residues. CDR3: CSVERSRQGYGYTF. DNA for the CDR3: TGCAGCGTTGAAAGGTCCAGGCAGGGCTATGGCTACACCTTC.

At least ten counts were recorded for this clonotype. V usage is TRBV5-1 and J usage is TRBJ2-3; D not certain. Trimming took 0 bases from V and 4 from J, leaving 9 bases between them. This CDR3 has 14 residues. The germline gives CDR1 SGHRS, CDR2 YFSETQ. As DNA, the CDR3 is TGCGCCAGCAGCTTGGGAACCGGAGCAGATACGCAGTATTTT. Its protein product is CASSLGTGADTQYF.

Many counts were recorded for this clonotype. The chain uses TRBV28 and TRBJ1-2; a possible D gene is TRBD1 (6 bases). The CDR3 sequence is 16 residues long. Trimming took 2 bases from V and 4 from J, leaving 17 bases between them. Germline V gene lookup returns CDR1 MDHEN and CDR2 SYDVKM. CDR3 sequence reads: CASSLGGRGYGYGYTF. Written as DNA, the CDR3 is TGTGCCAGCAGTTTAGGGGGCAGGGGCTACGGCTATGGCTACACCTTC.

This chain joins TRBV4-1 and TRBJ1-2; TRBD1 matches 7 bases. Unmatched junction bases numbered 7, after V lost 4 bases and J lost 2 bases. The CDR3 length is 15 residues. Germline loops: CDR1 MGHRA, CDR2 YSYEKL. The CDR3 DNA follows: TGCGCCAGCAGCCCATCGACAGGGAGAAACTATGGCTACACCTTC. Translating gives CASSPSTGRNYGYTF.

Ten or more counts support this clonotype. In DNA form, the CDR3 reads TGTGCCAGCAGTCCACTCCGGGACAGGGGGCTCGATGAGCAGTTCTTC. Protein product: CASSPLRDRGLDEQFF. V gene TRBV6-6 combines with J gene TRBJ2-1, with 12 nucleotides matching TRBD1. The germline V gene has CDR1 MNHNY and CDR2 SVGAGI (reference sequence). V gave up 5 bases and J gave up 8 bases; unmatched junction bases: 10. This CDR3 is built from 16 residues.

This clonotype has at least ten counts. This chain joins TRBV7-6 and TRBJ1-1; TRBD1 is a possible D gene (5 bases). Trimming cost V 1 base and J 1 base, with 7 bases left between them. The CDR3 runs 14 residues. Per germline, CDR1 SGHVS and CDR2 FNYEAQ. This CDR3 is CASSLGGTNTEAFF. The CDR3 nucleotides read TGTGCCAGCAGCTTAGGAGGGACGAACACTGAAGCTTTCTTT.

The gene calls are TRBV5-4 and TRBJ2-1; 12 bases map to TRBD2. The CDR3 consists of 16 residues. CDR1 and CDR2 (germline): SGHNT, YYREEE (reference sequence). J lost 2 bases, V lost 2 bases, and 2 bases had no gene match. The CDR3 reads CASSLRLAGAYNEQFF. CDR3 DNA sequence: TGTGCCAGCAGCTTAAGACTAGCGGGAGCCTACAATGAGCAGTTCTTC. Based on the CDR3 plus reference TRBV5-4 and TRBJ2-1, the full variable domain is ETGVTQSPTHLIKTRGQQVTLRCSSQSGHNTVSWYQQALGQGPQFIFQYYREEENGRGNFPPRFSGLQFPNYSSELNVNALELDDSALYLCASSLRLAGAYNEQFFGPGTRLTVL.

J is TRBJ2-1 and V is TRBV20-1; D is perhaps TRBD1 (5 bases). The germline gives CDR1 DFQATT, CDR2 SNEGSKA (reference sequence). The CDR3 runs to 13 residues. The V end was cut by 3 bases, the J end by 6 bases, with 12 bases between. The CDR3 spells CSASPGAANEQFF. The CDR3 nucleotides read TGCAGTGCTAGCCCTGGGGCGGCCAATGAGCAGTTCTTC.

This clonotype was observed a handful of times. The genes are TRBV2 and TRBJ1-2, with D unclear. Germline CDR1 SNHLY, CDR2 FYNNEI. The CDR3 contains 16 residues. V was shortened by 1 base and J by 4 bases, with 16 bases between the two germline ends. The CDR3 nucleotides are TGTGCCAGCAGTGAAGGTCGAACCGATACTTCCTATGGCTACACCTTC. It is translated as CASSEGRTDTSYGYTF.

In this sample, this clonotype turned up many times. The V call is TRBV14, the J call TRBJ2-7; 11 positions match TRBD2. CDR1 and CDR2 from the germline V gene are SGHDN and FVKESK. This CDR3 region has 17 residues. Trimming took 3 bases from V and 2 from J; bases not matched to a gene: 9. As DNA, the CDR3 is TGTGCCAGCAGCCACTCTAGCGGGAGGCCCACCGCCTACGAGCAGTACTTC. Amino acids: CASSHSSGRPTAYEQYF.

The rearrangement uses TRBV7-8 and TRBJ1-5; D uncertain. V was clipped by 6 bases and J by 4 bases, with 10 bases between them. CDR1 and CDR2 (germline): SGHVS, FQNEAQ. This CDR3 has 13 amino acids. The CDR3 coding sequence is TGTGCCAGCAGTCCTGCCCGAAATCAGCCCCAGCATTTT. It codes for CASSPARNQPQHF.

V and J are TRBV11-2 and TRBJ2-5; 7 nucleotides line up with TRBD1. This CDR3 has 15 residues. Germline CDR1 and CDR2: SGHAT and FQNNGV. Trimming removed 4 bases from V and 1 base from J; junction bases left unmatched: 6. The CDR3 nucleotides read TGTGCCAGCAGCTGGGTAGGGACAGCCCAAGAGACCCAGTACTTC. Translation: CASSWVGTAQETQYF.

This clonotype has a count of ten or more. This sequence joins TRBV6-6 and TRBJ2-2, with D perhaps given as TRBD1 or TRBD2 (5 bases each). Germline V CDR1 and CDR2: MNHNY, SVGAGI (reference sequence). V lost 5 bases and J lost 4, with 17 bases in between. CDR3 length: 16 residues. CDR3 nucleotide sequence: TGTGCCAGCAGTAACTGGGACCAGATAGGCACCGGGGAGCTGTTTTTT. Amino acid sequence: CASSNWDQIGTGELFF.

This clonotype has more than one count but fewer than ten. V usage is TRBV18 and J usage is TRBJ2-2, with TRBD1 as a possible D gene (6 bases). The CDR3 runs to 15 residues. Per the germline V gene, CDR1 is KGHSH and CDR2 is LQKENI. V was clipped by 3 bases and J by 5 bases, with 13 bases between them. The CDR3 spells CASSPLQGRTGELFF. The CDR3 bases are TGTGCCAGCTCACCGTTACAGGGCCGAACCGGGGAGCTGTTTTTT.

V and J are TRBV5-4 and TRBJ2-3; 7 bases are a match to TRBD2. Germline V lookup: CDR1 SGHNT, CDR2 YYREEE (reference sequence). The CDR3 covers 15 residues. The V gene end was trimmed by 5 bases and the J gene end by 5 bases; junction bases not matched to a gene: 11. The CDR3 spells CASRSGTKKGDTQYF. DNA of the CDR3: TGTGCCAGCAGGTCCGGGACTAAAAAAGGAGATACGCAGTATTTT.

This clonotype was counted many times. This chain connects TRBV7-2 to TRBJ1-3; D is possibly TRBD1 (6 bases). Trimming cost V 3 bases and J 2 bases, with 14 bases left between them. Germline values: CDR1 SGHTA, CDR2 FQGNSA. The CDR3 extends over 16 amino acids. CDR3 protein: CASSFVGTLAGNTIYF. CDR3 nucleotides: TGTGCCAGCAGCTTCGTGGGGACATTAGCTGGAAACACCATATATTTT.

CDR3 amino acids: CASSSGGDQETQYF. CDR3 coding DNA: TGTGCCAGCTCATCCGGGGGGGACCAAGAGACCCAGTACTTC. This chain joins TRBV28 and TRBJ2-5, with 8 positions matching TRBD2. This CDR3 is 14 amino acids long. Germline V gives CDR1 MDHEN, CDR2 SYDVKM. Germline trimming cut 8 bases from V and 0 bases from J; bases unmatched to any gene: 5.